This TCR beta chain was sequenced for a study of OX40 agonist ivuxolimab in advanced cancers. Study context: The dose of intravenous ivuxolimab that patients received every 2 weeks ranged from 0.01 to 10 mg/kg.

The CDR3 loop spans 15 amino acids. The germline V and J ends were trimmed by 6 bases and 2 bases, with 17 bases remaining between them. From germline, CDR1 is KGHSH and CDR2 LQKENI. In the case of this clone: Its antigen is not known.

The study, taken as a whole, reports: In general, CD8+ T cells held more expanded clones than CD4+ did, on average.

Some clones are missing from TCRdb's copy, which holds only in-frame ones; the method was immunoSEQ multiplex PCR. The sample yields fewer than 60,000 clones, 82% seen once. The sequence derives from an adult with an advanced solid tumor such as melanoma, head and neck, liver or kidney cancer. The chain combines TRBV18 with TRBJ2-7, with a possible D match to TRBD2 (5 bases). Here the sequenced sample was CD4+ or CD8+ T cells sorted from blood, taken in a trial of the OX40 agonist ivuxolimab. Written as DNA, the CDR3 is TGTGCCAGCTCCCACCGATGGACTGAAGCCTACGAGCAGTACTTC. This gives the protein CASSHRWTEAYEQYF.